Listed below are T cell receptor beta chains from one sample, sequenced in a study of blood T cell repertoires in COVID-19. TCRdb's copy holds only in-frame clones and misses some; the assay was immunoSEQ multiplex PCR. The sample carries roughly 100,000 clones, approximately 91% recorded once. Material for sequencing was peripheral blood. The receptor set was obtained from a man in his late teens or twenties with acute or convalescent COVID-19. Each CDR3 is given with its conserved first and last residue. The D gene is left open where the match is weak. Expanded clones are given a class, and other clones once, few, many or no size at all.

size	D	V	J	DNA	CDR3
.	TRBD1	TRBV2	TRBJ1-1	TGTGCCAGCAGTGAAGCACCCCCCAGGGGGTACACTGAAGCTTTCTTT	CASSEAPPRGYTEAFF
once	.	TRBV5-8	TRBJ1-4	TGTGCCAGCAGCTTGGACAGTCCGAATGAAAAACTGTTTTTT	CASSLDSPNEKLFF
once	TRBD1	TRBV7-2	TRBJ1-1	TGTGCCAGCAGCTCCGCGGACAGGGGCGGCACTGAAGCTTTCTTT	CASSSADRGGTEAFF
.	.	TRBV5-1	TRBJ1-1	TGCGCCAGCAGCTTGGATTTCCTGCGGGCGGGGAAGACTGAAGCTTTCTTT	CASSLDFLRAGKTEAFF
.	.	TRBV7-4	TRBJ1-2	TGTGCCAGCGGATACAGGTCCCGGGTCGGGAACTATGGCTACACCTTC	CASGYRSRVGNYGYTF
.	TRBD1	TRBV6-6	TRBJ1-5	TGTGCCAGCAGCCCAGGGGGATCCAATCAGCCCCAGCATTTT	CASSPGGSNQPQHF
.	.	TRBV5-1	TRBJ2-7	TGCGCCAGCAGCTACGGGGGGCCAACCTACGAGCAGTACTTC	CASSYGGPTYEQYF
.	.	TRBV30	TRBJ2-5	TGTGCCTGGAGTGTGGCCGAGACCCAGTACTTC	CAWSVAETQYF
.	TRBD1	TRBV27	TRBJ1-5	TGTGCCAGCAGGCCCTATGGACAGGGGGTGTTATCCAATCAGCCCCAGCATTTT	CASRPYGQGVLSNQPQHF
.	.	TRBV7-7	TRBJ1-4	TGTGCCAGCAGCTTAAAGGGAGGGGCAGGGGAAAAACTGTTTTTT	CASSLKGGAGEKLFF
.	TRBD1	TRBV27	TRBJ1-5	TGTGCCAGCAGTCCAAAATCAGGGGGGTATCAGCCCCAGCATTTT	CASSPKSGGYQPQHF
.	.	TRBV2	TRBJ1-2	TGTGCCAGCAGCTTACTTCCCGACTATGGCTACACCTTC	CASSLLPDYGYTF
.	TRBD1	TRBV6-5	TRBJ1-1	TGTGCCAGCAGAAGGTCGGGACAGGGCTCAGCTTTCTTT	CASRRSGQGSAFF
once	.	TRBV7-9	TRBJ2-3	TGTGCCAGCAGCTTTTCGCTAGCGAAGACAGATACGCAGTATTTT	CASSFSLAKTDTQYF
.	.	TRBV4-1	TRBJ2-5	TGCGCCAGCAGCCAAGTGTCAGGGTCCCAAGAGACCCAGTACTTC	CASSQVSGSQETQYF
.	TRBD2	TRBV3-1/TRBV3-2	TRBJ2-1	TGTGCCAGCACCCGAAGCGGGAGTAACGAGCAGTTCTTC	CASTRSGSNEQFF
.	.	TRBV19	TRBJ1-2	TGTGCCAGTAGTCCCCAAGGGGCTATTGGGCTTTTCTATGGCTACACCTTC	CASSPQGAIGLFYGYTF
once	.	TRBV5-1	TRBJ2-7	TGCGCCAGCAGCTTGGCGGGCCCCGGACAAAAGACCTACGAGCAGTACTTC	CASSLAGPGQKTYEQYF
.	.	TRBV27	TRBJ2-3	TGTGCCAGCAGTTTACGTCCGGAGGCAGATACGCAGTATTTT	CASSLRPEADTQYF
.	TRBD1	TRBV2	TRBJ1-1	TGTGCCAGCAGCGAAAACAGGGGCCGGGCTTTCTTT	CASSENRGRAFF
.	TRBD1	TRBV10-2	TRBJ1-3	TGCGCCAGCAGCACGGACAGGGATGACACCATATATTTT	CASSTDRDDTIYF
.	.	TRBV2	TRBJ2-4	TGTGCCAGCAGTCCCCGCCAAGGAATTAACAGAGTAGCCAAAAACATTCAGTACTTC	CASSPRQGINRVAKNIQYF